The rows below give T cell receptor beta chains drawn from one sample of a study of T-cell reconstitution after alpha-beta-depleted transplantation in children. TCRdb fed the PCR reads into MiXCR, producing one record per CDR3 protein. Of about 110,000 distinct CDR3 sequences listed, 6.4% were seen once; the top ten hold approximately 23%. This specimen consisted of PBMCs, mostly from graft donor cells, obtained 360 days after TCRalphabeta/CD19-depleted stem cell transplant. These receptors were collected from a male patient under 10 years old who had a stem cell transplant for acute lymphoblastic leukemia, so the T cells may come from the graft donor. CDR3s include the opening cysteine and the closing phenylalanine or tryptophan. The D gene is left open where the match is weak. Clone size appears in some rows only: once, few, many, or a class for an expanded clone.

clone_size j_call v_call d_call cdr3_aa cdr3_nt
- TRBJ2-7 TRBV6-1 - CASSDDRSSYEQYF TGTGCCAGCAGTGATGACAGGAGCTCCTACGAGCAGTACTTC
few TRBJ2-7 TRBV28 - CASSLLGAYAYEQYF TGTGCCAGCAGTTTACTCGGAGCCTACGCCTACGAGCAGTACTTC
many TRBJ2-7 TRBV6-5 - CASSYSVSYEQYF TGTGCCAGCAGTTACTCGGTATCCTACGAGCAGTACTTC
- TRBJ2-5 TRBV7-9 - CASSLGAPRETQYF TGTGCCAGCAGCCTGGGGGCCCCTAGGGAGACCCAGTACTTC
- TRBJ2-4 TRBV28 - CASSLVIVGPKNIQYF TGTGCCAGCAGTTTAGTAATAGTGGGACCCAAAAACATTCAGTACTTC
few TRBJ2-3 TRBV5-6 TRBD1 CASSLGLRGSQDTQYF TGTGCCAGCAGCTTGGGGCTCAGGGGGTCTCAGGATACGCAGTATTTT
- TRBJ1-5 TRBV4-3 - CASSQDNWGNQPQHF TGCGCCAGCAGCCAAGACAATTGGGGGAATCAGCCCCAGCATTTT
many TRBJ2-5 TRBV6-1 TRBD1 CASSAGGTQETQYF TGTGCCAGCAGTGCAGGGGGCACCCAAGAGACCCAGTACTTC
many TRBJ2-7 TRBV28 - CASSLGPGQYF TGTGCCAGCAGTTTGGGGCCCGGGCAGTACTTC
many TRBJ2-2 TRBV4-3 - CASSQEARNTGELFF TGCGCCAGCAGCCAAGAAGCCAGGAACACCGGGGAGCTGTTTTTT
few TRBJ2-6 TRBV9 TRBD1 CASSGPGTAYSGANVLTF TGTGCCAGCAGCGGACCCGGGACAGCTTACTCTGGGGCCAACGTCCTGACTTTC
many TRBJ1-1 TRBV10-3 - CAIRVNTEAFF TGTGCCATCAGGGTGAACACTGAAGCTTTCTTT
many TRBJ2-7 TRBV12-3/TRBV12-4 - CASSLSSTGTGEQYF TGTGCCAGCAGTTTGAGTAGCACGGGTACGGGCGAGCAGTACTTC
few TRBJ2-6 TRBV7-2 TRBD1 CASSDRGLGANVLTF TGTGCCAGCAGCGACAGGGGGCTAGGGGCCAACGTCCTGACTTTC
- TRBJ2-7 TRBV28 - CASSLWRSVKQQDEQYF TGTGCCAGCAGTTTATGGAGGTCGGTAAAGCAACAGGACGAGCAGTACTTC
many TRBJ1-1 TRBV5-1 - CASSLAKLTVLNTEAFF TGCGCCAGCAGCTTGGCCAAGCTTACCGTACTGAACACTGAAGCTTTCTTT
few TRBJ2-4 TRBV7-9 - CASSPRGESSKHIQYF TGTGCCAGCAGCCCTAGGGGGGAGTCTTCTAAACACATTCAGTACTTC
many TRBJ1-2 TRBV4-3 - CASSQGTASYGYTF TGCGCCAGCAGCCAAGGGACAGCTTCCTATGGCTACACCTTC
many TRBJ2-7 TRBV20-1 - CSACDRYYEQYF TGCAGTGCTTGTGACCGTTACTACGAGCAGTACTTC
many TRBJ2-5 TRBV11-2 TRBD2 CASSLVPSGKQETQYF TGTGCCAGCAGCTTAGTACCTAGCGGGAAACAAGAGACCCAGTACTTC